This entry lists 17 T cell receptor beta chains sequenced from one sample in a study of T cell responses to AZD1222 COVID-19 vaccine (dated by TCRdb to about 2021). The method behind the library was the immunoSEQ multiplex PCR assay. TCRdb stores this immuneACCESS table with in-frame sequences only. Part of the clones is absent; in the studies checked, under half of the shortfall reflects unresolved V genes, and no reason is known for the rest. For this sample there are under 80,000 clones; roughly 78% appear just once. Approximately 23% of the sample lies in the top ten. Per the publication, the time point label means: baseline before first vaccination. The sample's treatment or condition, from its label and the paper: meningococcal conjugate vaccine given as trial control. This specimen was peripheral blood, taken on day 0 of MenACWY control vaccination. The receptors stem from an adult in good health.

This clone was found once. The V call is TRBV19, the J call TRBJ1-2; tentatively, D is TRBD1 (5 bases). V lost 4 bases and J 3 bases, leaving 9 bases between the germline ends. The CDR3 runs to 13 residues. Germline values: CDR1 LNHDA, CDR2 SQIVND (reference sequence). CDR3 coding DNA: TGTGCCAGTAGTAGCGGGGGGGACTATGGCTACACCTTC. This sequence encodes CASSSGGDYGYTF. Variable domain in full (rest from reference TRBV19 and TRBJ1-2): DGGITQSPKYLFRKEGQNVTLSCEQNLNHDAMYWYRQDPGQGLRLIYYSQIVNDFQKGDIAEGYSVSREKKESFPLTVTSAQKNPTAFYLCASSSGGDYGYTFGSGTRLTVV.

V and J are TRBV14 and TRBJ2-1, with TRBD2 identical over 10 bases. J gave up 5 bases and V 1 base, and 14 bases lay outside the gene matches. In germline, CDR1 is SGHDN, CDR2 FVKESK. The CDR3 extends over 19 amino acids. CDR3 region: CASSQVPWSGRGLNNEQFF. In nucleotides, the CDR3 is TGTGCCAGCAGCCAAGTCCCTTGGAGCGGGAGGGGCCTAAACAATGAGCAGTTCTTC.

The chain recombines TRBV6-5 with TRBJ1-2; no firm D call. This CDR3 spans 15 amino acids. Trimming stripped 0 bases from V and 8 bases from J, with 16 bases between. Germline CDR1 reads MNHEY; CDR2 reads SVGAGI. CDR3 in amino acids: CASSYSRSRAGGYTF. In DNA, the CDR3 is TGTGCCAGCAGTTACTCGAGGTCCCGGGCTGGCGGCTACACCTTC.

The chain has TRBV2 and TRBJ1-1; a possible D gene is TRBD1 (5 bases). CDR1 and CDR2 (germline): SNHLY, FYNNEI. V lost 6 bases and J 0 bases, leaving 17 bases between the germline ends. This CDR3 is 16 amino acids long. The CDR3 spells CASRDTDPTLNTEAFF. The CDR3 coding sequence is TGTGCCAGCAGGGACACCGACCCAACTTTGAACACTGAAGCTTTCTTT. Complete variable domain (other parts from reference TRBV2 and TRBJ1-1): EPEVTQTPSHQVTQMGQEVILRCVPISNHLYFYWYRQILGQKVEFLVSFYNNEISEKSEIFDDQFSVERPDGSNFTLKIRSTKLEDSAMYFCASRDTDPTLNTEAFFGQGTRLTVV.

The rearrangement uses TRBV19 and TRBJ1-5; TRBD1 is a possible D gene (6 bases). Trimming shortened V by 2 bases and J by 6 bases, and 17 bases separated the two germline ends. CDR3 length: 16 amino acids. The germline CDR1 and CDR2 sequences are LNHDA and SQIVND (reference sequence). CDR3: CASSISAWGQSQPQHF. CDR3 nucleotides: TGTGCCAGTAGTATAAGCGCGTGGGGGCAGAGTCAGCCCCAGCATTTT.

The chain uses TRBV19 and TRBJ2-3; 9 nucleotides agree with TRBD1. CDR1 and CDR2 (germline): LNHDA, SQIVND (reference sequence). J was trimmed by 2 bases and V by 5 bases; bases with no gene match: 5. The CDR3 runs 15 residues. The CDR3 sequence is CASSGGQGNTDTQYF. The CDR3 DNA sequence: TGTGCCAGTAGTGGGGGACAGGGAAACACAGATACGCAGTATTTT.

The gene calls are TRBV30 and TRBJ1-5, with a weak D call TRBD1 (6 bases). The CDR3 loop spans 15 amino acids. V was pared by 2 bases and J by 4 bases, with 15 bases between. Looked up from germline, CDR1 is GTSNPN and CDR2 is SVGIG (reference sequence). The CDR3 protein is CAWSPTGLPNQPQHF. The DNA of the CDR3 is TGTGCCTGGAGTCCGACAGGACTACCGAATCAGCCCCAGCATTTT.

V and J are TRBV2 and TRBJ2-2; perhaps TRBD1 as D (5 bases). The CDR3 contains 13 residues. CDR1 is SNHLY and CDR2 is FYNNEI in the germline V gene. V lost 6 bases, J lost 1 base, and 6 bases lay in between. The CDR3 bases are TGTGCCAGCAGACAGGAGAACACCGGGGAGCTGTTTTTT. This sequence encodes CASRQENTGELFF.

The chain carries TRBV27 and TRBJ1-5; D remains ambiguous. This CDR3 is built from 14 residues. V lost 8 bases and J 2 bases, leaving 13 bases between the germline ends. Germline-derived CDR1 and CDR2 are MNHEY and SMNVEV (reference sequence). Here the CDR3 reads CASSLGEGNQPQHF. CDR3 in DNA: TGTGCCAGCTCCCTGGGCGAGGGCAATCAGCCCCAGCATTTT.

The genes are TRBV21-1 and TRBJ2-1; TRBD2 is the table's D call and was not checked against the DNA. TRBV21-1 is a listed pseudogene. The CDR3 totals 11 residues. The CDR3 coding sequence is TGTGCCACCGGACTAGCGGGACCGGAGTTCTTC. Translating it yields CATGLAGPEFF.

The V call is TRBV19, the J call TRBJ1-2; 9 bases line up with TRBD1. Germline V lookup: CDR1 LNHDA, CDR2 SQIVND (reference sequence). The CDR3 is 15 amino acids. V lost 8 bases, J lost 2 bases, and 9 bases stayed unmatched. In nucleotides, the CDR3 is TGTGCCAGTCTTTTCAGGACAGGGGAGAACTATGGCTACACCTTC. Protein: CASLFRTGENYGYTF.

The chain employs TRBV7-9 and TRBJ1-1; D ambiguous. V lost 1 base to trimming and J lost 3 bases, with 0 bases between them. This CDR3 region has 11 residues. The V gene's germline CDR1 is SEHNR and CDR2 FQNEAQ (reference sequence). In nucleotides, the CDR3 is TGTGCCAGCAGCTTAGACACTGAAGCTTTCTTT. Translated: CASSLDTEAFF.

This chain joins TRBV2 and TRBJ2-5; D is perhaps TRBD2 (6 bases). Trimming pared 7 bases from V and 4 bases from J, leaving 10 bases between. Germline values: CDR1 SNHLY, CDR2 FYNNEI. The CDR3 loop spans 12 amino acids. This CDR3 reads CASTGGAETQYF. CDR3 in DNA: TGTGCCAGCACAGGAGGGGCAGAGACCCAGTACTTC.

This clone has only one observation. The gene calls are TRBV7-2 and TRBJ1-2, with 8 nucleotides matching TRBD1. CDR1 is SGHTA and CDR2 is FQGNSA in the germline V gene. CDR3 length: 17 residues. Germline trimming cut 5 bases from V and 3 bases from J; bases unmatched to any gene: 14. The CDR3 DNA is TGTGCCAGCAGCCCGGGTGGGACAGGCCACAACTACTATGGCTACACCTTC. The encoded protein is CASSPGGTGHNYYGYTF.

This chain links TRBV5-1 with TRBJ2-3; 10 nucleotides align to TRBD2. Trimming removed 4 bases from V and 3 bases from J; junction bases left unmatched: 5. CDR1 is SGHRS and CDR2 is YFSETQ in the germline V gene. The CDR3 sequence is 15 residues long. Written as DNA, the CDR3 is TGCGCCAGCAGCGCGAGGACTAGCGGAACAGATACGCAGTATTTT. Its translation: CASSARTSGTDTQYF.

This clone was seen a single time. This rearrangement joins TRBV2 to TRBJ1-2; 10 bases align to TRBD1. CDR3 length: 14 amino acids. Germline V gives CDR1 SNHLY, CDR2 FYNNEI. The junction had 10 bases not matched to a gene; V was cut back by 6 bases and J by 9 bases. CDR3 loop: CASRERTGGYRYTF. CDR3 DNA: TGTGCCAGCAGAGAACGGACAGGGGGTTATCGCTACACCTTC.

Here the CDR3 DNA reads TGTGCCAGTAGTGCTATACAGGGAACTAATGAAAAACTGTTTTTT. Its translation is CASSAIQGTNEKLFF. The rearrangement joins TRBV19 to TRBJ1-4; possible D gene TRBD1, 6 bases. CDR1 is LNHDA and CDR2 is SQIVND in the germline V gene (reference sequence). Trimming shortened V by 5 bases and J by 1 base, and 11 bases separated the two germline ends. This CDR3 region has 15 residues.